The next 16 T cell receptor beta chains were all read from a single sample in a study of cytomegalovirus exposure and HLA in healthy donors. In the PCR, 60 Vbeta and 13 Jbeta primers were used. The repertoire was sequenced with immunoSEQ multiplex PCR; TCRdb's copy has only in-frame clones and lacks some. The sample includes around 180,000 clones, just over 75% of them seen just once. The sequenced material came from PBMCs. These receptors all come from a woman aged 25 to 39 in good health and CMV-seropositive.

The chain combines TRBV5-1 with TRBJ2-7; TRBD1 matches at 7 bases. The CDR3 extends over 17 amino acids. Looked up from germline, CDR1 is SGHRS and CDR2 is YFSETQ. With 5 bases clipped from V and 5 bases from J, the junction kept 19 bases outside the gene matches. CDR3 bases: TGCGCCAGCAGTTTAAACCTCGGTGTGACAGGGAGACACGAGCAGTACTTC. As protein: CASSLNLGVTGRHEQYF.

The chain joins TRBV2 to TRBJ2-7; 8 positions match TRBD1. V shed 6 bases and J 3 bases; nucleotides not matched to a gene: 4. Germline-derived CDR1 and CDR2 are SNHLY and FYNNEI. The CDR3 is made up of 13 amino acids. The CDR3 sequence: CASRQGASYEQYF. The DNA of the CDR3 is TGTGCCAGCAGGCAGGGGGCTAGCTACGAGCAGTACTTC.

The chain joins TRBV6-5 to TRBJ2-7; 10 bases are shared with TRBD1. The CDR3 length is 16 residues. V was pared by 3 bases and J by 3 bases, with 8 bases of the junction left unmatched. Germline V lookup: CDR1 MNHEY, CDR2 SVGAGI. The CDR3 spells CASSYFAGTGDYEQYF. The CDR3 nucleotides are TGTGCCAGCAGTTATTTCGCCGGGACAGGGGACTACGAGCAGTACTTC.

In DNA, the CDR3 is TGTGCCAGCAGTCCGCCGGGACACCTTAATGAAAAACTGTTTTTT. Protein product: CASSPPGHLNEKLFF. The chain couples TRBV28 to TRBJ1-4; D possibly corresponds to TRBD1 (6 bases). The CDR3 is 15 residues long. V dropped 5 bases and J dropped 4 bases, with 14 bases sitting between them. Germline V gene data show CDR1 as MDHEN and CDR2 as SYDVKM. Supplemented by reference TRBV28 and TRBJ1-4, the full variable domain reads DVKVTQSSRYLVKRTGEKVFLECVQDMDHENMFWYRQDPGLGLRLIYFSYDVKMKEKGDIPEGYSVSREKKERFSLILESASTNQTSMYLCASSPPGHLNEKLFFGSGTQLSVL.

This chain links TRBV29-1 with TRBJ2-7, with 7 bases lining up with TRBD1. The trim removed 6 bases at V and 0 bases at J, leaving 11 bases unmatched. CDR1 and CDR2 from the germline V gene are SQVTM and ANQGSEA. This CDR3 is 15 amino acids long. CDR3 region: CSVLKTGTASYEQYF. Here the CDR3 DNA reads TGCAGCGTCCTAAAAACCGGGACAGCCTCCTACGAGCAGTACTTC.

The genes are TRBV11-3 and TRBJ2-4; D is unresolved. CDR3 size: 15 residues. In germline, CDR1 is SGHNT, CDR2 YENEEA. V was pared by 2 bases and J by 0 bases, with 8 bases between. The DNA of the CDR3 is TGTGCCAGCAGCTTACACAGTTTAGCCAAAAACATTCAGTACTTC. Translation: CASSLHSLAKNIQYF.

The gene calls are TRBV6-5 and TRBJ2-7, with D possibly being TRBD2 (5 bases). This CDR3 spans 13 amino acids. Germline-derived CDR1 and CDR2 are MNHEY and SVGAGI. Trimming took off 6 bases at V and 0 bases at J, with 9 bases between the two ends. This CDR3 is CASSQGSSYEQYF. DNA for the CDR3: TGTGCCAGCAGCCAAGGGAGCTCCTACGAGCAGTACTTC.

The CDR3 DNA reads TGCAGCGTTGCGACGACAGTTCGGGCCGGAAACACCATATATTTT. Encoded protein: CSVATTVRAGNTIYF. The J gene is TRBJ1-3, the V gene TRBV29-1; D perhaps matches TRBD1 (5 bases). The CDR3 spans 15 residues. V was pared by 4 bases and J by 4 bases, with 17 bases between. Looked up from germline, CDR1 is SQVTM and CDR2 is ANQGSEA.

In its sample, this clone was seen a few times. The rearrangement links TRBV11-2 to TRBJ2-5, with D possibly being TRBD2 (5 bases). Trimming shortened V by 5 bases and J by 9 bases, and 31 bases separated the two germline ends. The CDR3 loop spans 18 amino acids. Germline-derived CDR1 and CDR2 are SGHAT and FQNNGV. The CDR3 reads CASSQELPTSNPREAQYF. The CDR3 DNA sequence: TGTGCCAGCAGCCAAGAACTCCCCACTAGTAACCCAAGAGAAGCCCAGTACTTC.

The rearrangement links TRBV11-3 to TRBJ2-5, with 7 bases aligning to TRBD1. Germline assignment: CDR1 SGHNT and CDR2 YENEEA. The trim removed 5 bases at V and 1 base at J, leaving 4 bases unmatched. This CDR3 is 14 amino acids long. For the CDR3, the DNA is TGTGCCAGCAGCACCCGGGACAGCCAAGAGACCCAGTACTTC. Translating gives CASSTRDSQETQYF. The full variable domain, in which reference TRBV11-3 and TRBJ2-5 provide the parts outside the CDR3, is EAGVVQSPRYKIIEKKQPVAFWCNPISGHNTLYWYLQNLGQGPELLIRYENEEAVDDSQLPKDRFSAERLKGVDSTLKIQPAELGDSAVYLCASSTRDSQETQYFGPGTRLLVL.

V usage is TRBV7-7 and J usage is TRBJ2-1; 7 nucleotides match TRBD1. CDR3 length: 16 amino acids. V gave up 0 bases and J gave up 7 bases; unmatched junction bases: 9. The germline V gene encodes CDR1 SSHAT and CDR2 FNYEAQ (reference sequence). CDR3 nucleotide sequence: TGTGCCAGCAGCTTAGCGGTTACAGGGGTTGGGAATGAGCAGTTCTTC. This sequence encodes CASSLAVTGVGNEQFF.

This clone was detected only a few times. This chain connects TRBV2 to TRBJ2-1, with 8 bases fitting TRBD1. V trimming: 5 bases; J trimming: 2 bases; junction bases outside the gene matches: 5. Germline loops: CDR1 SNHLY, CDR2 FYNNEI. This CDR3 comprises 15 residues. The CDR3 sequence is CASSLTGAAYNEQFF. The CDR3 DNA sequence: TGTGCCAGCAGTCTGACAGGGGCGGCCTACAATGAGCAGTTCTTC. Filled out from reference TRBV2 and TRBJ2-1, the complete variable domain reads EPEVTQTPSHQVTQMGQEVILRCVPISNHLYFYWYRQILGQKVEFLVSFYNNEISEKSEIFDDQFSVERPDGSNFTLKIRSTKLEDSAMYFCASSLTGAAYNEQFFGPGTRLTVL.

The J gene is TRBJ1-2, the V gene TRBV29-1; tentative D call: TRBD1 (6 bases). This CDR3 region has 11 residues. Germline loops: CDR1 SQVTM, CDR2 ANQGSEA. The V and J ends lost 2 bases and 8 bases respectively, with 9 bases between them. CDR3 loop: CSVERGYGYTF. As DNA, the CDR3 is TGCAGCGTTGAAAGGGGGTACGGCTACACCTTC.

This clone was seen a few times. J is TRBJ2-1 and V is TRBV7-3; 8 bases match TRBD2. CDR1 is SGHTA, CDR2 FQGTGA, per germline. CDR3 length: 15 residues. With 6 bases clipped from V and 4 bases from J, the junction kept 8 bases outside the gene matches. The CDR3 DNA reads TGTGCCAGCAGTCAGGCGGGAGGACTGTACAATGAGCAGTTCTTC. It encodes CASSQAGGLYNEQFF. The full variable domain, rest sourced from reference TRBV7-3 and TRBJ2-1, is GAGVSQTPSNKVTEKGKYVELRCDPISGHTALYWYRQSLGQGPEFLIYFQGTGAADDSGLPNDRFFAVRPEGSVSTLKIQRTERGDSAVYLCASSQAGGLYNEQFFGPGTRLTVL.

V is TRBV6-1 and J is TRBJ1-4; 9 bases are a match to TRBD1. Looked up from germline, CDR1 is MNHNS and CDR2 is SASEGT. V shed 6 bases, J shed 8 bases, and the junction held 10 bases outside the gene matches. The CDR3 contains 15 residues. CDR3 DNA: TGTGCCAGCAGGGACCGGGACAGGGAGGTAGAAAAACTGTTTTTT. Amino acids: CASRDRDREVEKLFF.

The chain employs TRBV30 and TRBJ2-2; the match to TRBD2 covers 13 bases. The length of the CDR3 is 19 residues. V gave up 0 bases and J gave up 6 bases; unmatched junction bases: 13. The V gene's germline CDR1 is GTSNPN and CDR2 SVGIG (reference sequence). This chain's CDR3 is CAWSVYPPGTSGNPGELFF. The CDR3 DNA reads TGTGCCTGGAGTGTATACCCCCCCGGGACTAGCGGGAATCCCGGGGAGCTGTTTTTT. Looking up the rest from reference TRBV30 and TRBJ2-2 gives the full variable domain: SQTIHQWPATLVQPVGSPLSLECTVEGTSNPNLYWYRQAAGRGLQLLFYSVGIGQISSEVPQNLSASRPQDRQFILSSKKLLLSDSGFYLCAWSVYPPGTSGNPGELFFGEGSRLTVL.